This T cell receptor beta chain stems from a study of identical twins. Regarding the study as a whole: Modelling approaches yielded underestimates of out-of-frame TCR alpha sharing between monozygotic twins.

One entry per CDR3 protein results from TCRdb running MiXCR on the 5' RACE reads. The sample lists some 500,000 distinct CDR3 sequences, 7.5% to 10% occurring once. All donors were healthy Caucasians. This clonotype showed up just a few times. Its antigen is unknown. The ends lost 3 bases at V and 1 base at J; junction bases unmatched: 10. The CDR3 is 17 amino acids. CDR1 and CDR2 from the germline V gene are MNHEY and SMNVEV (reference sequence). These data were also reused for a study on yellow fever vaccine responses in identical twins. That work contributes: Vaccine T cell responses of twins reportedly seemed partly convergent and partly personalized.

V gene TRBV27 combines with J gene TRBJ2-3; 7 bases line up with TRBD2. Source material: PBMCs. This sequence was found in a woman aged 18-29 years in good health. The CDR3 sequence is CASSFLSRGVGTDTQYF. CDR3 coding DNA: TGTGCCAGCAGTTTCCTTTCACGGGGGGTTGGCACAGATACGCAGTATTTT.